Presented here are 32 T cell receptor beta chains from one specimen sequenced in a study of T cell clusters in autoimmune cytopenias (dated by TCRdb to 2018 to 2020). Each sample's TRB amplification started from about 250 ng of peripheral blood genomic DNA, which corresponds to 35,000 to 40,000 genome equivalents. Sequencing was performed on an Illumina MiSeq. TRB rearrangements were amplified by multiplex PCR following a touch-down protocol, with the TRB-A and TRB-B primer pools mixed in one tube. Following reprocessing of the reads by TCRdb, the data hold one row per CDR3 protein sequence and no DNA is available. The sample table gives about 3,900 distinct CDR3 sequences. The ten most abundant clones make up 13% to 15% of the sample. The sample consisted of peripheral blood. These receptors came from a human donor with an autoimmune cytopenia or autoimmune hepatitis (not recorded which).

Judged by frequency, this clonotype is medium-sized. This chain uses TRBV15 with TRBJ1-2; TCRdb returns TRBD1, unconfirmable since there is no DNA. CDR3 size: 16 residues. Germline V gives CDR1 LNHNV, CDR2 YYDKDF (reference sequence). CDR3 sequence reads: CATSRVGTGPNYGYTF.

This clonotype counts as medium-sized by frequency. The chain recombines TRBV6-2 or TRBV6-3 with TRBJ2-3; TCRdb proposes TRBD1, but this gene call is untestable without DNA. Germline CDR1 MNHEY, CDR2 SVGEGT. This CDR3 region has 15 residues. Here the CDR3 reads CASSYEGQNTDTQYF.

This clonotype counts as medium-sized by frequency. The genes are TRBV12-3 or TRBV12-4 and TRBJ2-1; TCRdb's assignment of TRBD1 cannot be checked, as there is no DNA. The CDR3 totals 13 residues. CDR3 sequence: CASSRDGGYEQFF.

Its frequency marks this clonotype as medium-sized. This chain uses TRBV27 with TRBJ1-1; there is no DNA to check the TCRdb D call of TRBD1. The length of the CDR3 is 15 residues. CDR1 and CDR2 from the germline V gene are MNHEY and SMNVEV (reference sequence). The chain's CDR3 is CASSWQGRENTEAFF.

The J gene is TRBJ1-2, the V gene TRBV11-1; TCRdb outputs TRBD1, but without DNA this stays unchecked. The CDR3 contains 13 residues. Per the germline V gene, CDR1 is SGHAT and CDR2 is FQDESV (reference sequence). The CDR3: CASSLGTGSGYTF.

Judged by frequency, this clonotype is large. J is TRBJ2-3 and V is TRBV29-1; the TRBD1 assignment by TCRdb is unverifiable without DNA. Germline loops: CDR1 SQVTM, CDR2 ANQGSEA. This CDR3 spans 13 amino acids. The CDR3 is CSVVDTRTDTQYF.

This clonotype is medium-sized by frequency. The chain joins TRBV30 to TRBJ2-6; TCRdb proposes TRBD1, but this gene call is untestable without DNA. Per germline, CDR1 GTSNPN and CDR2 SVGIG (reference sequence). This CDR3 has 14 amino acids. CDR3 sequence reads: CAWHRGRGANVLTF.

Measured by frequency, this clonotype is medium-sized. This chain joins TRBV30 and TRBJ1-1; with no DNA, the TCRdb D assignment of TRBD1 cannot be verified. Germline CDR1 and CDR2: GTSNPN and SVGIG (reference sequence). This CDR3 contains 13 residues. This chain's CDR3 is CAWSVGTNTEAFF.

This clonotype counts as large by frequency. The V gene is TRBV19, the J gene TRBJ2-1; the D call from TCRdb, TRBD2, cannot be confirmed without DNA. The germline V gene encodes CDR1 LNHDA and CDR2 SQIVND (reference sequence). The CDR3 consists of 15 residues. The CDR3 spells CASSITSGAYNEQFF.

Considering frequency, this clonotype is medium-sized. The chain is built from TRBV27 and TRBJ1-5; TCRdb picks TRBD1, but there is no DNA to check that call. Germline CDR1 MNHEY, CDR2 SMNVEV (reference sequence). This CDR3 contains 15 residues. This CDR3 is CASSLMGDSNQPQHF.

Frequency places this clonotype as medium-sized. The CDR3 region is CASSTDGQTQDYTF. This chain connects TRBV19 to TRBJ1-2; TCRdb's D gene call, TRBD1, goes unchecked for lack of DNA. The germline V gene encodes CDR1 LNHDA and CDR2 SQIVND (reference sequence). This CDR3 is built from 14 residues.

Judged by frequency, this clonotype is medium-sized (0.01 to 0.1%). The CDR3 here is CATISGTGNEQYF. The chain joins TRBV19 to TRBJ2-7; TCRdb selects TRBD1, and the lack of DNA leaves this call unchecked. CDR1 and CDR2 (germline): LNHDA, SQIVND (reference sequence). The CDR3 contains 13 residues.

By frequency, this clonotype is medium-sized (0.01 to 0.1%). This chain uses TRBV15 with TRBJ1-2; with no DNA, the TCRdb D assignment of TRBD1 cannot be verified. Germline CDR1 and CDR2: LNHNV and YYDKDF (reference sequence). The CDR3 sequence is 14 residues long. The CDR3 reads CATREPGDPYGYTF.

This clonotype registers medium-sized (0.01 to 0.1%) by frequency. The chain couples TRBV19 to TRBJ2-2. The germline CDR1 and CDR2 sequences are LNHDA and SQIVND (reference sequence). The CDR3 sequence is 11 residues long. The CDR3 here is CASSVTGELFF.

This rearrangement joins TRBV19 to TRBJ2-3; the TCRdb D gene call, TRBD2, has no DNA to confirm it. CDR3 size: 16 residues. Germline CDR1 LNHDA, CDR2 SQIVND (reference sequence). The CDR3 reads CASSIANEGPQETQYF.

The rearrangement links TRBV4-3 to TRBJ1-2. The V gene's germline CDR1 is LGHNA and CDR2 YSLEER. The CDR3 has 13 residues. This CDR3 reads CASSQDLGDGYTF.

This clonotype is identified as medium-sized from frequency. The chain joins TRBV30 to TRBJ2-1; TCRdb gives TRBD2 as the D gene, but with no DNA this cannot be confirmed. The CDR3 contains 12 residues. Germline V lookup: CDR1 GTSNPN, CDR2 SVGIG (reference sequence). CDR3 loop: CAWGTGLYEQFF.

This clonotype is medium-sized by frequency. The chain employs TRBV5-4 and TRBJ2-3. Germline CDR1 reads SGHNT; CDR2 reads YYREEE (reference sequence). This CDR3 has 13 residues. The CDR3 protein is CASSLGSSDTQYF.

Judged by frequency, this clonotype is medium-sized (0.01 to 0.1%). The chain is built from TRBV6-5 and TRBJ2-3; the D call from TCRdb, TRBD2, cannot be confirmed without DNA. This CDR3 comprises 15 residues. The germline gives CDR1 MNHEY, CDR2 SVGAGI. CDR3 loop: CATVSSGRSTDTQYF.

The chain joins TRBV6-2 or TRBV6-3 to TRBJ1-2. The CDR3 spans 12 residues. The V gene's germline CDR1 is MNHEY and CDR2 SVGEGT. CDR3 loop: CASRPDYYGYTF.

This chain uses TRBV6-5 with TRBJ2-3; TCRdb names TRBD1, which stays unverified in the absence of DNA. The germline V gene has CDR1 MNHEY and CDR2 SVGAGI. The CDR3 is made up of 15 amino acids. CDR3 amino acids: CASSETGPKVDTQYF.

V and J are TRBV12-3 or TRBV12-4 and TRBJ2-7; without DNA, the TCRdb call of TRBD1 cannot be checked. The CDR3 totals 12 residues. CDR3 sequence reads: CASSLRQAGAYF.

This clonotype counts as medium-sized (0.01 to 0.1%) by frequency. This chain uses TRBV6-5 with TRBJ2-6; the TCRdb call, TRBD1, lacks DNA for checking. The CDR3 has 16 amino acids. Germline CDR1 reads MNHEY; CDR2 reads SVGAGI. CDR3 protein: CASSYSQGTGANVLTF.

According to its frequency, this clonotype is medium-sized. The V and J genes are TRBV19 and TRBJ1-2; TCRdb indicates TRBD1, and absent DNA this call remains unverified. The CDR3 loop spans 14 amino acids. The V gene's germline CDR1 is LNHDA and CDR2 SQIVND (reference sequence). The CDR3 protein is CASRPGTGLYGYTF.

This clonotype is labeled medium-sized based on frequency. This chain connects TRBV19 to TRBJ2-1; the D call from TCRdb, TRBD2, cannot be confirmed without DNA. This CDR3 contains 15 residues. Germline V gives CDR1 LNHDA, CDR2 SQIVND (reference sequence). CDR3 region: CASSVTSGDYNEQFF.

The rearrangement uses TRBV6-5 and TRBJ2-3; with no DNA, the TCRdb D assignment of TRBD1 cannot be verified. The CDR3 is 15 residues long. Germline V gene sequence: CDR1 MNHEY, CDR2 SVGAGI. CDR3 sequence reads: CASTSRDTNTDTQYF.

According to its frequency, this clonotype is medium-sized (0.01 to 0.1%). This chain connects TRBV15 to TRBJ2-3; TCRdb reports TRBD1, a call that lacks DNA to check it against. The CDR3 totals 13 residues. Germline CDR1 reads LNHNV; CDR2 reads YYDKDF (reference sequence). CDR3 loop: CATSAQGTDTQYF.

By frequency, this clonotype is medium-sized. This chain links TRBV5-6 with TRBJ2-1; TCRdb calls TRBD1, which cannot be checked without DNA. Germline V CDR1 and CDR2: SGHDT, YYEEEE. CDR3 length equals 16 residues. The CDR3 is CASSPLRAGIYNEQFF.

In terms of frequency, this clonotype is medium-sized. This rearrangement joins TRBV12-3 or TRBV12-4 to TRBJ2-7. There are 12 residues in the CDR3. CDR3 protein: CASRLEGNEQYF.

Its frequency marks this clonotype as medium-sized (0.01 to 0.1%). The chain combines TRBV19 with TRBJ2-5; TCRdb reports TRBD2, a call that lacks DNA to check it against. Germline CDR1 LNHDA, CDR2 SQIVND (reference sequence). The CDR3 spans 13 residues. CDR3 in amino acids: CASSNQRQETQYF.

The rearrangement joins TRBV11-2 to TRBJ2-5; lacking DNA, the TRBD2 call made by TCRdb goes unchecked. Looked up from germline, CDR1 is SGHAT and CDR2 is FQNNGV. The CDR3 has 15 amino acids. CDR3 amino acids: CASTSASGVNGTQYF.

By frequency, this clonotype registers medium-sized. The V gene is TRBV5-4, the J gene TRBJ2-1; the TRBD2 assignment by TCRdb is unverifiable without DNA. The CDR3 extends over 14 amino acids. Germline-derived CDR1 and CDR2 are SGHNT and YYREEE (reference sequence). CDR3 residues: CASSFSGIGNEQFF.